This paragraph covers one TCR beta chain sequence. This sample is part of a study of blood T cell repertoires in COVID-19. The table came from immunoSEQ multiplex PCR; TCRdb's copy has only in-frame clones and leaves some out. The table records about 15,000 clones, about 89% of them present only once. V shed 2 bases and J shed 0 bases, with 11 bases lying between them. The CDR3 is 15 amino acids. Germline V gives CDR1 GTSNPN, CDR2 SVGIG (reference sequence). The receptor's source is a woman between 65 and 79 years old in a cohort sampled during active or convalescent COVID-19. J is TRBJ1-3 and V is TRBV30, with D hard to call. The source material was peripheral blood. CDR3 coding DNA: TGTGCCTGGAGTTCTGCTGGGAGCTCTGGAAACACCATATATTTT. Its translation is CAWSSAGSSGNTIYF.